This record covers a single T cell receptor (beta chain). Its specificity is not known. Separation from the approximately 690-subject first cohort characterized the 120-subject validation cohort, to which the donors belonged. Looked up from germline, CDR1 is SGDLS and CDR2 is YYNGEE. The V gene lost 5 bases and the J gene lost 0 bases, with 12 bases spanning the gap. This CDR3 comprises 14 residues. These data come from a study of cytomegalovirus exposure and HLA in healthy donors. Study background: Later, an analysis reported that the 100 to 150 validation repertoires had used the same platform as the approximately 720 first-cohort repertoires. Study-level points and caveats: The CMV antigen specificity of a few CMV-associated chains was confirmed through in vitro analysis.

Only in-frame clones appear in the TCRdb table, and some are missing; sequencing was by immunoSEQ multiplex PCR. Of 250,000 to 350,000 clones listed, 86% are singletons. The chain has TRBV9 and TRBJ2-7; D not resolved. Sequencing was performed on PBMCs. This TCR derives from a woman in her late teens or twenties in good health and CMV-seronegative. The CDR3 region is CASSRRPSSYEQYF. CDR3 in DNA: TGTGCCAGCAGTCGCAGGCCGAGCTCCTACGAGCAGTACTTC.